This TCR beta chain was identified during a study of Ad26.COV2.S vaccination and SARS-CoV-2 variants. Overall study: By the intramuscular route, Ad26.COV2.S was given once, or twice 56 days apart.

The germline V and J ends were trimmed by 5 bases and 3 bases, with 10 bases remaining between them. CDR1 and CDR2 from the germline V gene are MNHEY and SMNVEV (reference sequence). CDR3 length equals 13 residues. Some clones are missing from TCRdb's copy, which holds only in-frame ones; the method was immunoSEQ multiplex PCR. The sample records about 440,000 clones, 70% to 90% being singletons. Specified treatment: about 20 received Ad26.COV2.S at low or high dose, single or two shots; five or six received placebo; per-sample allocation not given. Day 63 after the first injection of vaccine or placebo was the sampling time. Wuhan-strain SARS-CoV-2 spike was expressed by the Ad26 vector that made up the vaccine. This clone is a singleton in its sample. Its antigen is not identified. Study-wide results and limits: Substantial response breadth was reportedly seen for spike-specific CD8+ and CD4+ T cells after vaccination. Non-spike TCR breadth was similar in vaccine and placebo recipients.

The V and J genes are TRBV27 and TRBJ2-5; D unresolved. The sample was peripheral blood, taken in a trial of Ad26.COV2.S vaccine versus placebo. This sequence originates from a person aged 18-65 years who received the Ad26.COV2.S COVID-19 vaccine or a placebo. CDR3 amino acids: CASSPLGKETQYF. CDR3 nucleotide sequence: TGTGCCAGCAGTCCCCTAGGGAAAGAGACCCAGTACTTC.